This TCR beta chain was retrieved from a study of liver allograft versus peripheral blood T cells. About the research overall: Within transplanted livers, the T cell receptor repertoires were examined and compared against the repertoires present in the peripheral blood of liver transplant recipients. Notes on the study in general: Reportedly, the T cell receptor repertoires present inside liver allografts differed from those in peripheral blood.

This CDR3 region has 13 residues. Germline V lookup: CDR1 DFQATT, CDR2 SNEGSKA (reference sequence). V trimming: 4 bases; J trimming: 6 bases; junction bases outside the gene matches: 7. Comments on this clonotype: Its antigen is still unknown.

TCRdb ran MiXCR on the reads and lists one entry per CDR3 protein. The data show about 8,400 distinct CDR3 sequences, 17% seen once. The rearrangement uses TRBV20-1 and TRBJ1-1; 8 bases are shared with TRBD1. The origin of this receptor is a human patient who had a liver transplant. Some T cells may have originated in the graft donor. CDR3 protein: CSATDRARAEAFF. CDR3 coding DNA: TGCAGTGCTACGGACAGGGCAAGGGCTGAAGCTTTCTTT.